These T cell receptor beta chains were read from a single sample in a study of cytomegalovirus exposure and HLA in healthy donors. Repertoires were generated with immunoSEQ multiplex PCR, while TCRdb's copy carries only in-frame clones and drops some. The table shows 150,000 to 200,000 clones, with approximately 71% occurring only once. The specimen was PBMCs. The source of these receptors is a woman aged 40 to 55 in good health and CMV-seropositive. Both conserved end residues are part of each CDR3. Fields, in order: J gene, clone size, V gene, D gene, CDR3 length, CDR3 protein, CDR3 DNA. D genes are given only for firm matches. Not every row has a clone size; where given, it reads once, few, many or a size class.

TRBJ2-5	few	TRBV15	TRBD2	15	CATSSGEGHQETQYF	TGTGCCACCAGCAGCGGGGAGGGGCATCAAGAGACCCAGTACTTC
TRBJ2-7	-	TRBV27	-	16	CASSLRGGGIHYEQYF	TGTGCCAGCAGTTTGAGGGGGGGCGGGATCCACTACGAGCAGTACTTC
TRBJ2-3	few	TRBV5-6	TRBD1	15	CASSLTGGGTDTQYF	TGTGCCAGCAGCTTGACAGGGGGCGGAACAGATACGCAGTATTTT
TRBJ2-1	-	TRBV2	TRBD2	14	CASKLAREYNEQFF	TGTGCCAGCAAACTAGCGAGAGAGTACAATGAGCAGTTCTTC
TRBJ2-1	once	TRBV9	-	12	CASSPDWVEQFF	TGTGCCAGCAGCCCGGACTGGGTTGAGCAGTTCTTC
TRBJ2-7	-	TRBV19	TRBD1	15	CASKGTGTGNYEQYF	TGTGCCAGTAAGGGCACCGGGACAGGGAATTACGAGCAGTACTTC
TRBJ1-5	-	TRBV28	-	14	CASSLTVGNQPQHF	TGTGCCAGCAGTTTAACTGTTGGCAATCAGCCCCAGCATTTT
TRBJ2-1	-	TRBV12-1	-	15	CASSCRDSSYNEQFF	TGTGCCAGCAGCTGCCGGGACAGCTCCTACAATGAGCAGTTCTTC
TRBJ1-1	-	TRBV5-1	TRBD1	16	CASSPDRGQSQTEAFF	TGCGCCAGCAGCCCCGACAGGGGGCAGAGTCAAACTGAAGCTTTCTTT
TRBJ2-7	-	TRBV10-2	TRBD1	15	CASSDPTGVVYEQYF	TGCGCCAGCAGTGACCCGACAGGGGTTGTCTACGAGCAGTACTTC
TRBJ2-3	-	TRBV2	-	14	CASTYRESTDTQYF	TGTGCCAGCACTTACAGGGAGAGCACAGATACGCAGTATTTT
TRBJ2-5	-	TRBV27	TRBD1	14	CASSSRTGQETQYF	TGTGCCAGCAGTTCGAGGACAGGGCAAGAGACCCAGTACTTC
TRBJ2-1	-	TRBV7-2	-	16	CASSGPASSTGNEQFF	TGTGCCAGCAGCGGGCCCGCTTCTAGTACAGGGAATGAGCAGTTCTTC
TRBJ1-2	few	TRBV30	TRBD1	14	CAWRGTGGIYGYTF	TGTGCCTGGAGAGGGACAGGGGGTATCTATGGCTACACCTTC
TRBJ2-1	-	TRBV5-1	TRBD2	15	CASSLTSGSDSEQFF	TGCGCCAGCAGCTTGACTAGCGGGAGTGATAGTGAGCAGTTCTTC
TRBJ1-2	-	TRBV6-1	-	12	CASMVQRGGYTF	TGTGCCAGCATGGTGCAGCGGGGGGGCTACACCTTC
TRBJ2-1	-	TRBV7-2	-	15	CASSSGQISYNEQFF	TGTGCCAGCAGCTCGGGACAAATCTCCTACAATGAGCAGTTCTTC
TRBJ1-1	-	TRBV6-1	TRBD1	14	CASSKDRGSTEAFF	TGTGCCAGCAGTAAGGACAGGGGCTCGACTGAAGCTTTCTTT
TRBJ1-1	-	TRBV7-3	-	16	CASSLTGSRTYTEAFF	TGTGCCAGCAGCTTAACAGGTTCGCGGACTTACACTGAAGCTTTCTTT
TRBJ2-7	-	TRBV25-1	TRBD2	13	CASRTSGSYEQYF	TGTGCCAGCAGGACTAGCGGCTCCTACGAGCAGTACTTC
TRBJ2-2	-	TRBV5-4	-	14	CASSLQLANRELFF	TGTGCCAGCAGCTTACAACTAGCTAACCGGGAGCTGTTTTTT
TRBJ2-5	-	TRBV6-5	TRBD2	14	CASSYGGGEKTQYF	TGTGCCAGCAGCTACGGGGGGGGCGAAAAGACCCAGTACTTC
TRBJ2-7	-	TRBV28	-	15	CASSATGLGGYEQYF	TGTGCCAGCAGTGCCACAGGGTTAGGCGGGTACGAGCAGTACTTC
TRBJ1-3	few	TRBV9	-	14	CASSPSPGVNTIYF	TGTGCCAGCAGCCCATCTCCAGGGGTTAACACCATATATTTT
TRBJ1-2	few	TRBV28	TRBD1	12	CASATGSHGYTF	TGTGCCAGCGCGACAGGGTCCCATGGCTACACCTTC
TRBJ2-2	-	TRBV4-3	-	15	CASSQAISNTGELFF	TGCGCCAGCAGCCAAGCTATCTCCAACACCGGGGAGCTGTTTTTT
TRBJ1-3	few	TRBV25-1	TRBD1	18	CASSEYSGQGTSGNTIYF	TGTGCCAGCAGTGAATACAGCGGACAGGGAACCTCTGGAAACACCATATATTTT
TRBJ2-7	once	TRBV18	TRBD2	15	CASSPGTTLSYEQYF	TGTGCCAGCTCACCCGGGACTACCCTTTCTTACGAGCAGTACTTC
TRBJ1-2	-	TRBV5-1	-	14	CASSPEDASYGYTF	TGCGCCAGCTCTCCGGAGGATGCTTCCTATGGCTACACCTTC
TRBJ2-3	few	TRBV19	-	16	CASSIAGTNDADTQYF	TGTGCCAGTAGTATAGCAGGCACGAATGACGCAGATACGCAGTATTTT
TRBJ1-2	-	TRBV28	-	13	CASFLSGNYGYTF	TGTGCCAGCTTCCTCTCAGGGAACTATGGCTACACCTTC
TRBJ1-1	-	TRBV5-5	-	13	CASSFTQNTEAFF	TGTGCCAGCAGCTTTACACAGAACACTGAAGCTTTCTTT
TRBJ2-1	-	TRBV7-3	TRBD2	15	CASSRGLAGVDEQFF	TGTGCCAGCAGCCGTGGACTAGCGGGAGTTGATGAGCAGTTCTTC
TRBJ2-5	-	TRBV9	-	16	CASTRGDGLSGETQYF	TGTGCCAGCACACGGGGAGACGGCCTATCGGGGGAGACCCAGTACTTC
TRBJ2-5	-	TRBV5-4	TRBD2	17	CASTKGTSGRAQETQYF	TGTGCCAGCACCAAAGGGACTAGCGGGAGGGCCCAGGAGACCCAGTACTTC
TRBJ2-1	-	TRBV6-5	-	14	CASRPLASYNEQFF	TGTGCCAGCAGACCCCTAGCGTCCTACAATGAGCAGTTCTTC
TRBJ2-3	-	TRBV27	-	14	CASSLGLSTDTQYF	TGTGCCAGCAGTTTGGGACTTTCCACAGATACGCAGTATTTT
TRBJ2-7	-	TRBV13	TRBD1	13	CASSFRQGLEQYF	TGTGCCAGCAGCTTTAGACAGGGGCTCGAGCAGTACTTC